The present entry profiles one TCR beta chain with its context. The data derive from a study of cytomegalovirus exposure and HLA in healthy donors. Primers included in the PCR were 60 Vbeta and 13 Jbeta primers. The protocol was immunoSEQ multiplex PCR, while the TCRdb copy is restricted to in-frame clones and leaves out a portion. The repertoire holds about 170,000 clones, about 85% seen once, with approximately 4.1% in the top ten. Per the germline V gene, CDR1 is MGHRA and CDR2 is YSYEKL. V lost 6 bases, J lost 2 bases, and 13 bases lay in between. This CDR3 has 15 amino acids. The chain employs TRBV4-1 and TRBJ2-2, with D possibly being TRBD2 (6 bases). This receptor was obtained from a woman aged 50 to 60 in good health and CMV-seropositive. The specimen sequenced was PBMCs. The CDR3 DNA sequence: TGCGCCAGCAGTCTCCTCGGGAGCAACACCGGGGAGCTGTTTTTT. Amino acids: CASSLLGSNTGELFF.